The clone carrying this TCR beta chain was seen at least ten times. Its antigen is undetermined. This entry belongs to a study of T cells in Graves' hyperthyroidism and ophthalmopathy. The source material, RNA transcripts, was used to amplify TCR beta CDR3 regions. Carried out on the TCR CDR3, a first-round RT-PCR used the HTBI primer set. TCRdb re-derived calls from the multiplex PCR reads in MiXCR, one entry per CDR3 protein. The profile shows fewer than 450,000 distinct CDR3 sequences, less than 20% of them singletons. CDR3 length: 15 residues. V lost 3 bases to trimming and J lost 4 bases, with 16 bases between them. Germline V CDR1 and CDR2: SGHRS, YFSETQ. Ophthalmopathy patients had Clinical Activity Score at least 3, NOSPECS grade at least 4, duration under 3 months. The PBMCs had their origin in about 9.7 ml of fresh peripheral blood. Overall study results and limits: Ophthalmopathy could be told apart from stable hyperthyroidism with a 13 V-J model. Ophthalmopathy was predicted by the model a median of approximately 6 months ahead of onset.

Material for sequencing was blood. The V and J genes are TRBV5-1 and TRBJ2-5, with D perhaps TRBD1 (5 bases). The sequence came from a man between 18 and 29 years old with Graves' ophthalmopathy. CDR3 region: CASSSNQQGPETQYF. CDR3 DNA: TGCGCCAGCAGCTCAAACCAGCAGGGCCCAGAGACCCAGTACTTC.